Shown below are 6 T cell receptor beta chains from a single sample sequenced in a study of CD8+ T cells in alopecia areata. In each case, RNA was isolated and then reverse transcribed into cDNA as the sequencing template. Assay used: immunoSEQ multiplex PCR; TCRdb lists only in-frame clones, some missing. The table lists over 100,000 clones, about 46% of them singletons, with 18% in the top ten. Source: CD8+ T cells sorted from blood, taken at week 0. The receptors come from a human donor with alopecia areata.

A few counts support this clone. The chain couples TRBV5-4 to TRBJ2-1; 9 positions agree with TRBD1. Germline CDR1 SGHNT, CDR2 YYREEE (reference sequence). This CDR3 contains 15 residues. V shed 2 bases, J shed 3 bases, and the junction held 3 bases outside the gene matches. CDR3 amino acids: CASSLPTGGYNEQFF. The CDR3 DNA is TGTGCCAGCAGCTTACCGACAGGGGGCTACAATGAGCAGTTCTTC. Using reference TRBV5-4 and TRBJ2-1 for the parts outside the CDR3, the full variable domain is ETGVTQSPTHLIKTRGQQVTLRCSSQSGHNTVSWYQQALGQGPQFIFQYYREEENGRGNFPPRFSGLQFPNYSSELNVNALELDDSALYLCASSLPTGGYNEQFFGPGTRLTVL.

The V and J genes are TRBV30 and TRBJ1-1; TRBD1 aligns across 8 bases. This CDR3 comprises 15 residues. V lost 0 bases, J lost 5 bases, and 8 bases stayed unmatched. Germline-derived CDR1 and CDR2 are GTSNPN and SVGIG (reference sequence). The CDR3 spells CAWSVQGQGNTEAFF. The CDR3 DNA sequence: TGTGCCTGGAGTGTACAAGGACAGGGAAATACTGAAGCTTTCTTT.

The table lists this clone with a few counts. The V and J genes are TRBV4-1 and TRBJ2-2; 11 positions agree with TRBD1. The CDR3 runs to 16 residues. The V segment lost 2 bases and the J segment 5 bases; nucleotides outside the gene matches: 4. CDR1 is MGHRA and CDR2 is YSYEKL in the germline V gene. The CDR3 loop reads CASSQRGTGGTGELFF. The CDR3 DNA is TGCGCCAGCAGCCAAAGAGGGACAGGGGGGACCGGGGAGCTGTTTTTT.

The gene calls are TRBV7-3 and TRBJ2-1; D unclear. This CDR3 has 13 residues. Trimming removed 2 bases at V and 2 bases at J, with 4 bases between. The germline V gene encodes CDR1 SGHTA and CDR2 FQGTGA. The CDR3 DNA sequence: TGTGCCAGCAGCTTAGGCACCTACAATGAGCAGTTCTTC. Protein product: CASSLGTYNEQFF.

The chain uses TRBV5-6 and TRBJ2-1; D ambiguous. V shed 9 bases and J shed 8 bases, with 12 bases lying between them. Per germline, CDR1 SGHDT and CDR2 YYEEEE. This CDR3 is 11 amino acids long. The CDR3 region has the DNA TGTGCCATCGGTACACGGGATGAGCAGTTCTTC. Translated: CAIGTRDEQFF.

The chain employs TRBV10-3 and TRBJ2-1, with 10 bases identical to TRBD1. This CDR3 contains 17 residues. Trimming took 7 bases from V and 0 from J; bases not matched to a gene: 9. Germline V gene lookup returns CDR1 ENHRY and CDR2 SYGVKD. The CDR3 region is CAITEGDRGSSYNEQFF. CDR3 nucleotides: TGTGCCATCACCGAGGGGGACAGGGGAAGCTCCTACAATGAGCAGTTCTTC.